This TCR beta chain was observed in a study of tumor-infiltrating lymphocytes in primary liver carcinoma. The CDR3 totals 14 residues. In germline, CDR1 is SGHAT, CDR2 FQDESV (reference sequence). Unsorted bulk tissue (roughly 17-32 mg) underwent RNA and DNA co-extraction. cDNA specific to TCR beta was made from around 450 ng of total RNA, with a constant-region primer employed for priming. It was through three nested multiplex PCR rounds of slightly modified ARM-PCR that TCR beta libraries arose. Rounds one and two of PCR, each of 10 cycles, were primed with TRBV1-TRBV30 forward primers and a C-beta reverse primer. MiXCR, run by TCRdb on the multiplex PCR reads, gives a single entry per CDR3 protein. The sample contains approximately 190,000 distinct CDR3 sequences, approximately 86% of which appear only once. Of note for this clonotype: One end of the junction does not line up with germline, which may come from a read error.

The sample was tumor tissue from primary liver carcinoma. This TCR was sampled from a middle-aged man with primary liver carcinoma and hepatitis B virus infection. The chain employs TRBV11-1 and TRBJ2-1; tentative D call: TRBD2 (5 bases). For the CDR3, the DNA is TGTATCAGCAGCTTAGGCTCAGCGGACCATGAGCTGTTCTTC. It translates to CISSLGSADHELFF.